The subject of this entry is one T cell receptor (beta chain). Its antigen is unknown. A multiplex PCR was run with 60 Vbeta primers and 13 Jbeta primers. Assay: immunoSEQ multiplex PCR; the TCRdb copy retains only in-frame clones and omits some. The data contain about 90,000 clones, 75% to 80% of them singletons. Healthy donors of bone marrow made up the group. The data originate from a study of cytomegalovirus exposure and HLA in healthy donors. General observations from the study: Earlier analysis looked at TCR beta V segments, and most were productive about 90% or about 30% of the time. Specificity for CMV antigens was confirmed in vitro for a few of the CMV-associated chains.

The V end was cut by 6 bases, the J end by 5 bases, with 26 bases between. Germline CDR1 reads MNHEY; CDR2 reads SMNVEV (reference sequence). This CDR3 comprises 17 residues. V is TRBV27 and J is TRBJ2-7; weak D call: TRBD2 (6 bases). The sequenced material came from PBMCs. This clonotype was sampled from a woman aged 35 to 49 in good health and CMV-seropositive. The CDR3, as DNA: TGTGCCAGCAGACCCTCCCCCTTTCGGGAGAGGCTCCACGAGCAGTACTTC. This encodes CASRPSPFRERLHEQYF.